The 13 T cell receptor beta chains in this list originate from one sample, sequenced in a study of OX40 agonist ivuxolimab in advanced cancers. TCRdb's table, derived via immunoSEQ multiplex PCR, lists solely in-frame clones and lacks some. This table holds some 35,000 clones, 60% to 80% found once. Sample: CD4+ or CD8+ T cells sorted from blood, taken in a trial of the OX40 agonist ivuxolimab. The receptors derive from an adult with an advanced solid tumor such as melanoma, head and neck, liver or kidney cancer.

The chain has TRBV9 and TRBJ2-5; D may match TRBD1 or TRBD2 (5 bases each). Matching the DNA end better, TRBJ2-7 makes the J call doubtful. CDR3 length: 13 amino acids. The V gene's germline CDR1 is SGDLS and CDR2 YYNGEE. The CDR3 DNA follows: TGTGCCAGCAGCGTAGTGGCAGGGACCGAGCAGTACTTC. As protein: CASSVVAGTEQYF.

This clone was detected a few times. The chain recombines TRBV11-3 with TRBJ2-5; 10 nucleotides agree with TRBD1. The trim removed 1 base at V and 5 bases at J, leaving 4 bases unmatched. Germline lookup yields CDR1 SGHNT and CDR2 YENEEA. The CDR3 is 15 residues long. The CDR3 sequence is CASSLGQGALETQYF. The CDR3 nucleotides read TGTGCCAGCAGCTTAGGACAGGGGGCCTTGGAGACCCAGTACTTC.

This clone turned up a few times. The chain links TRBV19 to TRBJ2-5, with a weak D call TRBD2 (6 bases). CDR1 and CDR2 from the germline V gene are LNHDA and SQIVND (reference sequence). This CDR3 is 16 amino acids long. V lost 7 bases to trimming and J lost 1 base, with 19 bases between them. The CDR3 spells CASNSQRRGFQETQYF. In DNA form, the CDR3 reads TGTGCCAGTAACTCACAGAGGAGGGGCTTCCAAGAGACCCAGTACTTC.

V usage is TRBV28 and J usage is TRBJ1-3, with D hard to call. The V gene's germline CDR1 is MDHEN and CDR2 SYDVKM. Trimming removed 4 bases at V and 4 bases at J, with 11 bases between. The CDR3 has 14 residues. In nucleotides, the CDR3 is TGTGCCAGCAGTTCGGGGTCAGCCGGAAACACCATATATTTT. Translation: CASSSGSAGNTIYF. The full variable domain, completed using reference TRBV28 and TRBJ1-3, is DVKVTQSSRYLVKRTGEKVFLECVQDMDHENMFWYRQDPGLGLRLIYFSYDVKMKEKGDIPEGYSVSREKKERFSLILESASTNQTSMYLCASSSGSAGNTIYFGEGSWLTVV.

The chain links TRBV15 to TRBJ1-2; 8 nucleotides match TRBD1. Losses at the gene ends were 0 bases for V and 4 bases for J; bases not matched to a gene: 7. This CDR3 comprises 16 residues. Per germline, CDR1 LNHNV and CDR2 YYDKDF (reference sequence). The CDR3 DNA sequence: TGTGCCACCAGCAGAGAGAGGGACAGGCTTTCCTATGGCTACACCTTC. It translates to CATSRERDRLSYGYTF.

This clone was seen more than once but under ten times. The gene calls are TRBV7-6 and TRBJ2-7; 9 bases agree with TRBD1. V gave up 1 base and J gave up 3 bases; unmatched junction bases: 1. The germline V gene has CDR1 SGHVS and CDR2 FNYEAQ. CDR3 size: 14 residues. CDR3 amino acids: CASSLGDRDYEQYF. The CDR3, as DNA: TGTGCCAGCAGCTTAGGGGACAGGGACTACGAGCAGTACTTC.

In this sample, this clone turned up once. This chain links TRBV25-1 with TRBJ2-5; perhaps TRBD2 as D (6 bases). The ends were cut back, 0 bases at V and 5 bases at J, with 16 bases in the middle. Per germline, CDR1 MGHDK and CDR2 SYGVNS. The CDR3 covers 16 residues. This CDR3 is CASSEYPGDRGETQYF. The CDR3 DNA reads TGTGCCAGCAGTGAATACCCGGGGGACCGAGGGGAGACCCAGTACTTC.

This rearrangement joins TRBV29-1 to TRBJ2-5; TRBD2 agrees at 10 bases. The last part of the DNA fits TRBJ2-7 better; the J call may be wrong. CDR3 size: 12 residues. Germline CDR1 and CDR2: SQVTM and ANQGSEA. The CDR3 spells CSGTSGSYEQYF. CDR3 DNA: TGCAGCGGGACTAGCGGTTCCTACGAGCAGTACTTC.

The V gene is TRBV25-1, the J gene TRBJ2-5, with D unclear. Germline V CDR1 and CDR2: MGHDK, SYGVNS. The CDR3 has 12 amino acids. Trimming pared 6 bases from V and 4 bases from J, leaving 9 bases between. The CDR3 here is CASRLGLETQYF. The CDR3 DNA sequence: TGTGCCAGCAGGCTGGGTTTAGAGACCCAGTACTTC.

V is TRBV6-1 and J is TRBJ2-7; D may be TRBD1 (5 bases). Germline V gives CDR1 MNHNS, CDR2 SASEGT. V was cut by 3 bases and J by 4 bases, with 10 bases left in between. The length of the CDR3 is 13 residues. CDR3 residues: CASSDRRVYEQYF. The CDR3 DNA sequence: TGTGCCAGCAGTGATCGCAGGGTTTACGAGCAGTACTTC.

The chain couples TRBV6-1 to TRBJ1-5; D perhaps matches TRBD1 (5 bases). The CDR3 has 15 residues. Trimming removed 4 bases at V and 2 bases at J, with 12 bases between. The germline V gene has CDR1 MNHNS and CDR2 SASEGT. CDR3 nucleotide sequence: TGTGCCAGCAGTGGAGGGGTTTATGGCAATCAGCCCCAGCATTTT. It encodes CASSGGVYGNQPQHF.

V is TRBV6-5 and J is TRBJ2-7, with D perhaps assigned TRBD1 or TRBD2 (5 bases each). CDR3 length equals 15 residues. From germline, CDR1 is MNHEY and CDR2 SVGAGI. V was trimmed by 2 bases and J by 6 bases, leaving 17 bases between them. CDR3 DNA: TGTGCCAGCAGTTACCGGGGCCTATACACCTTCGAGCAGTACTTC. This codes for CASSYRGLYTFEQYF.

This chain joins TRBV7-9 and TRBJ2-7; TRBD1 matches 10 bases. The J segment lost 3 bases and the V segment lost 5 bases, leaving 7 bases of the junction unmatched. Germline CDR1 SEHNR, CDR2 FQNEAQ (reference sequence). The CDR3 runs to 15 residues. This CDR3 is CASSAGTGVVYEQYF. CDR3 nucleotides: TGTGCCAGCAGCGCCGGGACAGGGGTGGTCTACGAGCAGTACTTC.